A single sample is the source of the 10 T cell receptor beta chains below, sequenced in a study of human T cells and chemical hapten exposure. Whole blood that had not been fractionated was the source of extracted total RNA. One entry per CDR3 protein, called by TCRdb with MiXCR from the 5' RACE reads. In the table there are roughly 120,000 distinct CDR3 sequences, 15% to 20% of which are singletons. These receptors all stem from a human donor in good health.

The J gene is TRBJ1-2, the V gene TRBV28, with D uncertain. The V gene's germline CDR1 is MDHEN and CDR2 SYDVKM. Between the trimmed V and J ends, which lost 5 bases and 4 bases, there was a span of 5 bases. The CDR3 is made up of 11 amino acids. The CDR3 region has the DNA TGTGCCAGCAGTGCCGTCTATGGCTACACCTTC. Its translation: CASSAVYGYTF.

The CDR3 is CASRPPSYEQYF. In DNA form, the CDR3 reads TGTGCCAGCCGGCCGCCCTCCTACGAGCAGTACTTC. The chain uses TRBV2 and TRBJ2-7; D unclear. CDR3 length: 12 amino acids. V lost 8 bases to trimming and J lost 0 bases, with 8 bases between them. Germline lookup yields CDR1 SNHLY and CDR2 FYNNEI.

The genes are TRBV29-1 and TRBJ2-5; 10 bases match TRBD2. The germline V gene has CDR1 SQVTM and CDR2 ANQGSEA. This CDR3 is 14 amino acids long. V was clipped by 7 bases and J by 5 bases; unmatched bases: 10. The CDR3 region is CSADPSGSGETQYF. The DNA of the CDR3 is TGCAGCGCCGACCCTAGCGGGAGTGGTGAGACCCAGTACTTC.

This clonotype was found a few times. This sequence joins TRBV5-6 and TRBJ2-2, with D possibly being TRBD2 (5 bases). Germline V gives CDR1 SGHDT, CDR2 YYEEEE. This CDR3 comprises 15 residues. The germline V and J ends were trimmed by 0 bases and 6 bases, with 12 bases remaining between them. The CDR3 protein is CASSLEGEISGELFF. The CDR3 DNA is TGTGCCAGCAGCTTGGAGGGAGAGATTTCCGGGGAGCTGTTTTTT.

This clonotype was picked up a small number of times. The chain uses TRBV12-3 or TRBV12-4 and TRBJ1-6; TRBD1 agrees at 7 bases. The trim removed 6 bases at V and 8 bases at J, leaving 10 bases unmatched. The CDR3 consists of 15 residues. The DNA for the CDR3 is TGTGCCAGCAGGGAGCAGGGGGTAGGAGATTCACCCCTCCACTTT. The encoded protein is CASREQGVGDSPLHF.

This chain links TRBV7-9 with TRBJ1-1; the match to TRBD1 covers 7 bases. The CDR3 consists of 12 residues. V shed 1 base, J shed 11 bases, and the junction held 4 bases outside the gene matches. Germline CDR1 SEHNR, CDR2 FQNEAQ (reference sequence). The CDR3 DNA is TGTGCCAGCAGCTTAGAGGGGGCGGAGGCTTTCTTT. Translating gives CASSLEGAEAFF.

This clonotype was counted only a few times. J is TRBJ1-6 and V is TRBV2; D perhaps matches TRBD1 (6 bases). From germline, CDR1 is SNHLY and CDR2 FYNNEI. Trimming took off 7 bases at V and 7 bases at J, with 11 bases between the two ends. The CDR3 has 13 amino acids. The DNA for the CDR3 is TGTGCCAGCAAGGGGGGTGAAAATTCACCCCTCCACTTT. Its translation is CASKGGENSPLHF.

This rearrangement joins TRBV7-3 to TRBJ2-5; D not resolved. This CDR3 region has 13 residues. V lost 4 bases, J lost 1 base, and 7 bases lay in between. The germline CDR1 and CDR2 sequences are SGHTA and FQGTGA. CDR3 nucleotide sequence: TGTGCCAGCAGCTCGGACCGCCAAGAGACCCAGTACTTC. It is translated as CASSSDRQETQYF.

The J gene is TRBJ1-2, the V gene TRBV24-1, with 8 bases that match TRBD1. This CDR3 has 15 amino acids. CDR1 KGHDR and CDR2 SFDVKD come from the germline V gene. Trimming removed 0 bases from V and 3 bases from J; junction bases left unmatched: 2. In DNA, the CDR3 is TGTGCCACCAGTGATTTGCGGGGACAGGACTATGGCTACACCTTC. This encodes CATSDLRGQDYGYTF.

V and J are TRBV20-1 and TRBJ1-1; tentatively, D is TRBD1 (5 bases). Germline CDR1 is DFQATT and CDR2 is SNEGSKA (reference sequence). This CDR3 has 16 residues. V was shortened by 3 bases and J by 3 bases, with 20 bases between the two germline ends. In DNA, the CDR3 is TGCAGTGCTAGGGACCCGAGAGGGGCCCAGGACACTGAAGCTTTCTTT. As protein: CSARDPRGAQDTEAFF.